This T cell receptor beta chain comes out of a study of brain T cells in children with intractable seizures. TCRdb's table, derived via immunoSEQ multiplex PCR, lists solely in-frame clones and lacks some. Among approximately 110,000 clones listed, 94% were seen once. Worth noting for this clone: Its matching antigen is unknown.

CDR1 and CDR2 from the germline V gene are DFQATT and SNEGSKA (reference sequence). This CDR3 region has 12 residues. V was shortened by 3 bases and J by 3 bases, with 9 bases between the two germline ends. Findings and limits, study-wide: Pre- and post-surgery blood differed in depth, so pre-surgery absences may be undersampling.

Sequencing was limited to surgery cases with top T cell transcript signatures in brain tissue. The chain joins TRBV20-1 to TRBJ2-7; D gene uncertain. The sequence was collected from a boy younger than two with hemimegalencephaly and intractable seizures. The source material was peripheral blood, sampled at surgery. CDR3 DNA: TGCAGTGCTAGTGAGGCTTTCTACGAGCAGTACTTC. Translating it yields CSASEAFYEQYF.